A selection of T cell receptor beta chains follows, all from one sample in a study of cytomegalovirus exposure and HLA in healthy donors. Sequencing was performed with immunoSEQ multiplex PCR; in TCRdb, only in-frame clones are kept and a portion is missing. The table records some 210,000 clones, about three quarters of them present only once. The sequenced material came from PBMCs. These receptors all stem from a woman aged 30 to 39 in good health and CMV-seropositive. The CDR3 runs from the conserved cysteine through the conserved F or W. D genes are given only for firm matches. Only part of the rows carry a size: once, few, many, or a class if the clone is expanded.

j_call | clone_size | v_call | d_call | cdr3_aa | cdr3_nt
TRBJ2-3 | few | TRBV7-9 | TRBD2 | CASSSGLAGNTDTQYF | TGTGCCAGCAGTTCGGGACTAGCGGGAAACACAGATACGCAGTATTTT
TRBJ1-2 | - | TRBV28 | - | CASTSFVETGDGYTF | TGTGCCAGCACCTCATTTGTGGAGACAGGAGATGGCTACACCTTC
TRBJ2-7 | once | TRBV7-9 | - | CASSQGGEQYF | TGTGCCAGCAGCCAGGGAGGCGAGCAGTACTTC
TRBJ1-2 | - | TRBV27 | TRBD1 | CASSPEGQGPNYGYTF | TGTGCCAGCAGTCCAGAGGGACAGGGGCCAAACTATGGCTACACCTTC
TRBJ1-1 | - | TRBV9 | - | CASSPRPARGNTEAFF | TGTGCCAGCAGTCCCCGACCCGCCCGGGGGAACACTGAAGCTTTCTTT
TRBJ2-7 | once | TRBV25-1 | TRBD2 | CASSAPGGPTYEQYF | TGTGCCAGCAGTGCCCCGGGGGGGCCCACCTACGAGCAGTACTTC
TRBJ2-7 | - | TRBV5-1 | TRBD2 | CASSLGAGGLEQYF | TGCGCCAGCAGCTTGGGGGCGGGAGGGCTCGAGCAGTACTTC
TRBJ2-2 | - | TRBV7-9 | TRBD2 | CASSDRTSGRRTGELFF | TGTGCCAGCAGCGACAGGACTAGCGGGAGGAGAACCGGGGAGCTGTTTTTT
TRBJ2-4 | - | TRBV27 | TRBD1 | CASSFFRGQGKNIQYF | TGTGCCAGCAGTTTTTTTAGAGGACAGGGGAAAAACATTCAGTACTTC
TRBJ2-7 | few | TRBV28 | TRBD2 | CASSPPRLAGSNEQYF | TGTGCCAGCAGTCCACCCAGACTAGCGGGGAGCAACGAGCAGTACTTC
TRBJ2-3 | - | TRBV5-8 | TRBD1 | CASRSGTGSPDTQYF | TGTGCCAGCAGGTCCGGGACAGGGTCCCCAGATACGCAGTATTTT
TRBJ1-5 | - | TRBV19 | TRBD1 | CASSVDRAQPQHF | TGTGCCAGTAGTGTCGACAGGGCTCAGCCCCAGCATTTT
TRBJ2-7 | few | TRBV2 | TRBD2 | CASSGRTSGGEQYF | TGTGCCAGCAGTGGGAGGACTAGCGGGGGCGAGCAGTACTTC
TRBJ2-1 | - | TRBV28 | - | CASSGVYNEQFF | TGTGCCAGCAGCGGGGTCTACAATGAGCAGTTCTTC
TRBJ1-5 | - | TRBV6-1 | - | CASSLGGVTQPQHF | TGTGCCAGCAGCCTTGGGGGGGTCACTCAGCCCCAGCATTTT
TRBJ2-3 | - | TRBV11-1 | - | CASSPGLDTQYF | TGTGCCAGCAGCCCCGGACTAGATACGCAGTATTTT
TRBJ1-2 | - | TRBV28 | - | CASSLSGRKENYGYTF | TGTGCCAGCAGTTTATCGGGTAGGAAGGAAAACTATGGCTACACCTTC
TRBJ2-4 | - | TRBV2 | - | CASRDRRTDPGDIQYF | TGTGCCAGCAGGGACCGAAGGACAGATCCTGGGGACATTCAGTACTTC
TRBJ2-3 | - | TRBV7-2 | TRBD1 | CASSRDRGTDTQYF | TGTGCCAGCAGCCGGGACAGGGGCACAGATACGCAGTATTTT
TRBJ2-5 | - | TRBV13 | TRBD2 | CASSVGLARDQETQYF | TGTGCCAGCAGCGTGGGACTAGCTAGGGATCAAGAGACCCAGTACTTC
TRBJ2-1 | - | TRBV7-9 | - | CASLASLYNEQFF | TGTGCCAGCTTAGCTAGTTTGTACAATGAGCAGTTCTTC
TRBJ2-5 | - | TRBV19 | TRBD2 | CASSTLAGPFQETQYF | TGTGCCAGTAGTACCCTAGCGGGACCCTTCCAAGAGACCCAGTACTTC
TRBJ2-2 | - | TRBV30 | - | CAWSFGGPGGELFF | TGTGCCTGGAGTTTTGGCGGGCCCGGCGGGGAGCTGTTTTTT
TRBJ2-6 | - | TRBV27 | - | CATREGAGANVLTF | TGTGCCACCCGAGAGGGGGCTGGGGCCAACGTCCTGACTTTC
TRBJ2-1 | few | TRBV10-3 | TRBD2 | CAISEQLAGGHEQFF | TGTGCCATCAGTGAGCAACTAGCGGGAGGCCATGAGCAGTTCTTC
TRBJ2-7 | - | TRBV28 | TRBD1 | CASRGTGRKYEQYF | TGTGCCAGCCGGGGGACAGGGAGGAAGTACGAGCAGTACTTC
TRBJ2-7 | - | TRBV5-6 | - | CASSLRRGYEQYF | TGTGCCAGCAGCTTGCGCAGGGGCTACGAGCAGTACTTC
TRBJ1-2 | - | TRBV28 | - | CASTSDYGYTF | TGTGCCAGTACAAGCGACTATGGCTACACCTTC